This T cell receptor (beta chain) was found in a study of blood T cell repertoires in COVID-19. Whole-study context: Some COVID-19 samples were acute and others convalescent; all came from the United States, Italy and Spain.

V was clipped by 1 base and J by 6 bases, with 19 bases between them. Germline V CDR1 and CDR2: SGHTA, FQGNSA. The CDR3 contains 17 residues. In terms of age and location, participants ranged from roughly 18 to 95 years and lived in approximately 24 US areas. Measured with immunoSEQ multiplex PCR; TCRdb has only the in-frame clones, and not every one. The table records some 180,000 clones, around 84% of them present only once. V usage is TRBV7-2 and J usage is TRBJ2-1, with D maybe TRBD1 (5 bases). Sequences were obtained from PBMCs or T cells enriched from blood (not recorded which). The source of this sequence is a woman in her 30s who had been exposed to COVID-19. DNA of the CDR3: TGTGCCAGCAGCTTAGTCGGGCGCCGAGGAACAGGCAATGAGCAGTTCTTC. It yields the protein CASSLVGRRGTGNEQFF.